What follows are 18 T cell receptor beta chains derived from one specimen sequenced in a study of blood T cell repertoires in COVID-19. Repertoires were generated with immunoSEQ multiplex PCR, while TCRdb's copy carries only in-frame clones and drops some. Found here are about 370,000 clones, over 75% of them singletons; the top ten hold roughly 10%. The specimen was peripheral blood. The receptors here all came from a woman under 40 with COVID-19, enrolled during active disease.

This clone was seen more than once but under ten times. V and J are TRBV7-9 and TRBJ2-4; the match to TRBD2 covers 7 bases. Germline-derived CDR1 and CDR2 are SEHNR and FQNEAQ (reference sequence). Trimming at V came to 3 bases and at J to 3 bases, leaving 17 bases not matched to a gene. This CDR3 has 19 amino acids. CDR3 bases: TGTGCCAGCAGCTTCCCCCTCGGGGGTAGCGGGTTTGACAAAAACATTCAGTACTTC. Protein sequence: CASSFPLGGSGFDKNIQYF.

CDR3 protein: CASSLGTSGPYEQYF. The CDR3 coding sequence is TGTGCCAGCAGCCTCGGGACTAGCGGACCCTACGAGCAGTACTTC. The chain employs TRBV3-1 (or the pseudogene TRBV3-2) and TRBJ2-7; 11 bases are shared with TRBD2. Germline V gene lookup returns CDR1 LGHDT and CDR2 YNNKEL (reference sequence). Trimming removed 4 bases from V and 2 bases from J; junction bases left unmatched: 4. This CDR3 is built from 15 residues.

This clone was counted a single time. The V call is TRBV10-2, the J call TRBJ2-7, with TRBD2 as a possible D gene (6 bases). The germline V gene encodes CDR1 WSHSY and CDR2 SAAADI. Trimming shortened V by 7 bases and J by 5 bases, and 15 bases separated the two germline ends. The CDR3 extends over 13 amino acids. CDR3 loop: CASKRQGGNEQYF. The CDR3 DNA follows: TGCGCCAGCAAACGGCAGGGAGGTAACGAGCAGTACTTC.

The genes are TRBV18 and TRBJ2-7; TRBD1 matches 10 bases. V gave up 2 bases and J gave up 4 bases; unmatched junction bases: 14. CDR1 and CDR2 (germline): KGHSH, LQKENI. This CDR3 contains 18 residues. CDR3 protein: CASSPTMPLWDRGYEQYF. As DNA, the CDR3 is TGTGCCAGCTCACCAACCATGCCCCTTTGGGACAGGGGTTACGAGCAGTACTTC.

This sequence joins TRBV18 and TRBJ1-1; 9 bases are shared with TRBD1. The V segment lost 3 bases and the J segment 4 bases; nucleotides outside the gene matches: 9. The V gene's germline CDR1 is KGHSH and CDR2 LQKENI. CDR3 length: 16 amino acids. The CDR3 is CASSPFIADRGTEAFF. Here the CDR3 DNA reads TGTGCCAGCTCACCCTTTATCGCGGACAGGGGCACTGAAGCTTTCTTT.

The genes are TRBV6-5 and TRBJ2-7; 8 positions match TRBD1. J gave up 2 bases and V 9 bases, and 9 bases lay outside the gene matches. This CDR3 spans 14 amino acids. CDR1 is MNHEY, CDR2 SVGAGI, per germline. The CDR3 nucleotides are TGTGCCAGATATAGGGACAGGACCCCCTACGAGCAGTACTTC. It codes for CARYRDRTPYEQYF.

This clone was seen just once. The rearrangement links TRBV19 to TRBJ2-3; 9 positions agree with TRBD2. The J segment lost 6 bases and the V segment lost 5 bases, leaving 3 bases of the junction unmatched. This CDR3 contains 13 residues. From germline, CDR1 is LNHDA and CDR2 SQIVND (reference sequence). In nucleotides, the CDR3 is TGTGCCAGTAGTCTAGCGGGACTGGATACGCAGTATTTT. Translation: CASSLAGLDTQYF.

The gene calls are TRBV4-2 and TRBJ1-1; no firm D call. The germline V gene encodes CDR1 LGHNA and CDR2 YNFKEQ. V lost 4 bases, J lost 9 bases, and 18 bases lay in between. This CDR3 has 14 residues. The CDR3 coding sequence is TGTGCCAGCAGCCCCCTCAGCGACTCAGATAAAGCTTTCTTT. Protein product: CASSPLSDSDKAFF.

The CDR3 coding sequence is TGTGCCAGCAGTTTTGAGGGTTACGAGCAGTACTTC. It codes for CASSFEGYEQYF. The rearrangement links TRBV28 to TRBJ2-7, with D perhaps matching TRBD2 (5 bases). Trimming took 3 bases from V and 4 from J, leaving 7 bases between them. CDR1 and CDR2 from the germline V gene are MDHEN and SYDVKM. This CDR3 has 12 residues.

The chain has TRBV2 and TRBJ1-2, with D possibly matching TRBD1 (5 bases). The germline gives CDR1 SNHLY, CDR2 FYNNEI. The CDR3 runs to 14 residues. V lost 6 bases and J 8 bases, leaving 19 bases between the germline ends. CDR3 sequence (DNA): TGTGCCAGCAGACCCGACAGCCCTCTGAGGGGCTACACCTTC. Protein: CASRPDSPLRGYTF. Supplemented by reference TRBV2 and TRBJ1-2, the full variable domain reads EPEVTQTPSHQVTQMGQEVILRCVPISNHLYFYWYRQILGQKVEFLVSFYNNEISEKSEIFDDQFSVERPDGSNFTLKIRSTKLEDSAMYFCASRPDSPLRGYTFGSGTRLTVV.

This chain uses TRBV27 with TRBJ1-1; unclear D gene. This CDR3 comprises 13 residues. The V end was cut by 3 bases, the J end by 7 bases, with 12 bases between. Germline V gene lookup returns CDR1 MNHEY and CDR2 SMNVEV (reference sequence). The CDR3 DNA sequence: TGTGCCAGCAGTTTGGGCCCTCGGGGTGAAGCTTTCTTT. It translates to CASSLGPRGEAFF.

V gene TRBV28 combines with J gene TRBJ1-2; D is possibly TRBD1 (6 bases). The CDR3 runs 12 residues. V was shortened by 0 bases and J by 8 bases, with 7 bases between the two germline ends. Germline V gene lookup returns CDR1 MDHEN and CDR2 SYDVKM. The CDR3: CASSLWGAGYTF. CDR3 DNA sequence: TGTGCCAGCAGTTTATGGGGGGCCGGCTACACCTTC.

This chain uses TRBV6-1 with TRBJ2-1; perhaps TRBD1 as D (5 bases). Germline CDR1 reads MNHNS; CDR2 reads SASEGT. V was shortened by 0 bases and J by 2 bases, with 8 bases between the two germline ends. CDR3 length: 15 residues. CDR3: CASSEAGQAYNEQFF. CDR3 DNA: TGTGCCAGCAGTGAAGCGGGGCAAGCCTACAATGAGCAGTTCTTC.

The CDR3 bases are TGCAGCGTCGCCGGACAGGGGATCCGAGAGACCCAGTACTTC. Amino acids: CSVAGQGIRETQYF. This sequence joins TRBV29-1 and TRBJ2-5; 9 bases are shared with TRBD1. Germline CDR1 and CDR2: SQVTM and ANQGSEA. This CDR3 comprises 14 residues. After removal of 6 bases from V and 4 bases from J, the junction contained 9 bases not matched to a gene.

The V call is TRBV3-1 (or the pseudogene TRBV3-2), the J call TRBJ2-7, with TRBD2 matching over 14 bases. The junction had 6 bases not matched to a gene; V was cut back by 4 bases and J by 4 bases. The CDR3 contains 16 residues. CDR1 LGHDT and CDR2 YNNKEL come from the germline V gene (reference sequence). The CDR3 DNA follows: TGTGCCAGCAGCCCGCACGGGACTAGCGGGAGTTACGAGCAGTACTTC. Protein sequence: CASSPHGTSGSYEQYF.

The V and J genes are TRBV28 and TRBJ2-7; TRBD1 aligns across 9 bases. Looked up from germline, CDR1 is MDHEN and CDR2 is SYDVKM. The CDR3 is 13 amino acids. Trimming cost V 11 bases and J 9 bases; bases outside gene matches: 14. The DNA for the CDR3 is TGTGCCTTAGGGCAGGACAGGGGTCCCCCGCAGTACTTC. Translated, it gives CALGQDRGPPQYF.

There are many counts of this clone. V gene TRBV4-1 combines with J gene TRBJ1-1, with 9 bases matching TRBD1. The V gene's germline CDR1 is MGHRA and CDR2 YSYEKL. V was clipped by 2 bases and J by 4 bases; unmatched bases: 8. This CDR3 has 16 amino acids. The CDR3 spells CASSQPSQGASTEAFF. As DNA, the CDR3 is TGCGCCAGCAGCCAACCCTCACAGGGGGCGAGCACTGAAGCTTTCTTT.

The chain employs TRBV4-2 and TRBJ1-1; D unclear. The V end was cut by 10 bases, the J end by 5 bases, with 8 bases between. CDR1 and CDR2 from the germline V gene are LGHNA and YNFKEQ. The CDR3 contains 10 residues. The CDR3 sequence is CATRGTEAFF. The CDR3 region has the DNA TGTGCCACCCGGGGTACTGAAGCTTTCTTT.